The 8 T cell receptor beta chains given below trace back to one sample, sequenced in a study of spatial heterogeneity in lung cancer. The time point here: blood at routine non-recurrence follow-up after resection. TCRdb fed the 5' RACE reads into MiXCR, producing one record per CDR3 protein. The repertoire holds roughly 110,000 distinct CDR3 sequences, with roughly 10% as singletons. The source material was PBMCs, sampled at follow-up. The receptor set was obtained from a female donor with early-stage non-small cell lung cancer.

This clonotype was observed a handful of times. This chain joins TRBV10-1 and TRBJ2-1; D assignment may be TRBD1 or TRBD2 (5 bases each). The germline CDR1 and CDR2 sequences are WNHNN and SYGVQD (reference sequence). The V and J ends lost 8 bases and 8 bases respectively, with 13 bases between them. This CDR3 is built from 12 residues. CDR3 DNA: TGCGCCAGCGGCCGGGGCATGGATGAGCAGTTCTTC. Protein product: CASGRGMDEQFF.

The sample holds a few counts of this clonotype. This chain connects TRBV28 to TRBJ2-6; 7 positions agree with TRBD1. The germline V gene encodes CDR1 MDHEN and CDR2 SYDVKM. This CDR3 has 15 amino acids. With V trimmed by 4 bases and J by 11 bases, 11 bases remained unmatched. CDR3 nucleotides: TGTGCCAGCAGTTCTACAGGGGCCTCGTCACACGTCCTGACTTTC. It specifies CASSSTGASSHVLTF. Full variable domain (remainder filled in from reference TRBV28 and TRBJ2-6): DVKVTQSSRYLVKRTGEKVFLECVQDMDHENMFWYRQDPGLGLRLIYFSYDVKMKEKGDIPEGYSVSREKKERFSLILESASTNQTSMYLCASSSTGASSHVLTFGAGSRLTVL.

This clonotype turned up a few times. The rearrangement joins TRBV20-1 to TRBJ1-6; a weak D match, TRBD1 (6 bases). V was cut by 6 bases and J by 5 bases, with 14 bases left in between. This CDR3 region has 14 residues. Germline V gene sequence: CDR1 DFQATT, CDR2 SNEGSKA (reference sequence). As DNA, the CDR3 is TGCAGTGCACCGTCACAGGGAAATAATTCACCCCTCCACTTT. It is translated as CSAPSQGNNSPLHF.

This clonotype turned up a few times. The J gene is TRBJ2-3, the V gene TRBV7-3, with D hard to call. Deletions cut 5 bases from V and 1 base from J, with 10 bases between. The CDR3 runs to 14 residues. Germline V CDR1 and CDR2: SGHTA, FQGTGA. The CDR3 DNA sequence: TGTGCCAGCAGCCCGTTTGGAGGCACAGATACGCAGTATTTT. Amino acid sequence: CASSPFGGTDTQYF.

This clonotype turned up a few times. The chain combines TRBV28 with TRBJ1-5; D gene ambiguous. V lost 2 bases, J lost 0 bases, and 14 bases lay in between. The CDR3 consists of 17 residues. In germline, CDR1 is MDHEN, CDR2 SYDVKM. CDR3 nucleotides: TGTGCCAGCAGTTTACAGGTTGCCAGCCATAGCAATCAGCCCCAGCATTTT. This sequence encodes CASSLQVASHSNQPQHF.

Ten or more counts support this clonotype. The gene calls are TRBV9 and TRBJ2-2; D might be TRBD1 (6 bases). This CDR3 comprises 13 residues. Germline-derived CDR1 and CDR2 are SGDLS and YYNGEE. V lost 0 bases and J lost 13, with 13 bases in between. DNA of the CDR3: TGTGCCAGCAGCGTAGCTACAGGGATAGGGCTGTTTTTT. This gives the protein CASSVATGIGLFF. The whole variable domain, filled in from reference TRBV9 and TRBJ2-2, reads DSGVTQTPKHLITATGQRVTLRCSPRSGDLSVYWYQQSLDQGLQFLIQYYNGEERAKGNILERFSAQQFPDLHSELNLSSLELGDSALYFCASSVATGIGLFFGEGSRLTVL.

This clonotype was observed a few times. J is TRBJ2-6 and V is TRBV10-2; 8 nucleotides agree with TRBD1. V trimming: 4 bases; J trimming: 6 bases; junction bases outside the gene matches: 8. CDR1 is WSHSY, CDR2 SAAADI, per germline. The CDR3 runs 16 residues. This chain's CDR3 is CASSVQGASEANVLTF. The CDR3 DNA follows: TGCGCCAGCAGTGTCCAGGGGGCATCAGAGGCCAACGTCCTGACTTTC.

This clonotype has more than one count but fewer than ten. The rearrangement uses TRBV9 and TRBJ2-1; no reliable D call. Trimming took off 4 bases at V and 9 bases at J, with 14 bases between the two ends. The germline V gene encodes CDR1 SGDLS and CDR2 YYNGEE. CDR3 length: 13 amino acids. The CDR3 coding sequence is TGTGCCAGCAGCCAGGATCTTTGGGGTGAGCAGTTCTTC. Translating it yields CASSQDLWGEQFF.